This T cell receptor beta chain was identified during a study of blood T cells in healthy people across ages. The study, taken as a whole, reports: Across the age range, TCR beta diversity per million T cells fell in a roughly linear way.

With a J-beta primer mix and a sample-barcoded 5' primer, a second PCR ran roughly 6 to 12 cycles. TCRdb reprocessed the 5' RACE reads via MiXCR and lists one record per CDR3 protein. The data hold around 1,100,000 distinct CDR3 sequences, with around two fifths observed a single time. This CDR3 is 13 amino acids long. Germline V gene sequence: CDR1 LGHNA, CDR2 YNFKEQ. As to this clonotype: Its matching antigen is unknown. One base away lies a much larger clone, so this may be a sequencing read error.

V is TRBV4-2 and J is TRBJ2-4; TRBD1 aligns across 7 bases. The DNA end is a closer match to TRBJ2-7, so the J assignment may be wrong. Source material: blood. This clonotype was sampled from a man between 18 and 29 years old in good health. CDR3: CVSSQGDSYEQYF. For the CDR3, the DNA is TGTGTCAGCAGCCAAGGGGACAGCTACGAGCAGTACTTC.